A selection of T cell receptor beta chains follows, all from one sample in a study of T cells after yellow fever vaccination. TCRdb processed the 5' RACE reads anew with MiXCR; each CDR3 protein has one entry. The sample contains about 330,000 distinct CDR3 sequences, around 6.8% of which appear only once. The sequencing used PBMCs, collected approximately 47 days after the first yellow fever vaccination. Receptor source: a man between 18 and 29 years old who received the YFV17D yellow fever vaccine. Both conserved end residues are part of each CDR3. The D gene is left open where the match is weak. Size values are once, few and many counts, or a class for expanded clones, and some rows have none.

J gene	CDR3 length	V gene	D gene	clone size	CDR3 protein	CDR3 DNA
TRBJ2-1	15	TRBV20-1	NA	few	CSAPETGSSYNEQFF	TGCAGTGCCCCGGAGACGGGGAGCTCCTACAATGAGCAGTTCTTC
TRBJ2-1	12	TRBV5-4	NA	many	CASSFDSEAQFF	TGTGCCAGCAGCTTTGATTCGGAGGCGCAGTTCTTC
TRBJ2-7	17	TRBV4-2	TRBD2	few	CASSQERASGRSYEQYF	TGTGCCAGCAGCCAAGAACGGGCGAGCGGGAGGTCCTACGAGCAGTACTTC
TRBJ2-7	13	TRBV12-3/TRBV12-4	NA	few	CASSATSTYEQYF	TGTGCCAGCAGTGCCACTTCGACCTACGAGCAGTACTTC
TRBJ1-6	17	TRBV7-8	TRBD1	NA	CASSLWSRAQGASPLHF	TGTGCCAGCAGCTTATGGAGCCGCGCACAGGGGGCTTCACCCCTCCACTTT
TRBJ2-1	15	TRBV2	TRBD1	NA	CASNPTGGSYNEQFF	TGTGCCAGCAACCCGACAGGGGGTTCTTACAATGAGCAGTTCTTC
TRBJ2-2	16	TRBV19	TRBD1	few	CASSRSGGADTGELFF	TGTGCCAGTAGTAGGTCAGGGGGCGCTGACACCGGGGAGCTGTTTTTT
TRBJ2-1	14	TRBV20-1	NA	few	CSASPTGWYNEQFF	TGCAGTGCTAGCCCTACAGGGTGGTACAATGAGCAGTTCTTC
TRBJ2-1	14	TRBV7-8	TRBD1	few	CASRFSTGGGEQFF	TGTGCCAGCAGATTTTCAACAGGGGGCGGTGAGCAGTTCTTC
TRBJ2-3	14	TRBV4-1	TRBD2	NA	CASSQGLGTDTQYF	TGCGCCAGCAGCCAGGGACTAGGGACAGATACGCAGTATTTT
TRBJ2-2	13	TRBV28	NA	NA	CASMPPFRGELFF	TGTGCCAGCATGCCCCCCTTTCGCGGGGAGCTGTTTTTT
TRBJ2-5	14	TRBV5-4	TRBD1	few	CASSPRDRGETQYF	TGTGCCAGCAGCCCCCGGGACAGGGGAGAGACCCAGTACTTC
TRBJ2-4	16	TRBV28	NA	few	CASRSTGGVAKNIQYF	TGTGCCAGCAGGTCCACAGGAGGGGTAGCCAAAAACATTCAGTACTTC
TRBJ2-7	15	TRBV3-1	NA	few	CASSQDRGRSYEQYF	TGTGCCAGCAGCCAAGACAGGGGCCGCTCCTACGAGCAGTACTTC
TRBJ2-3	17	TRBV4-3	TRBD2	many	CASSQDQGSGARNPQYF	TGCGCCAGCAGCCAAGATCAAGGTAGCGGGGCACGAAACCCACAGTATTTT
TRBJ1-2	15	TRBV7-2	TRBD1	few	CASSLAGTGGDGYTF	TGTGCCAGCAGCTTAGCGGGGACAGGGGGCGACGGCTACACCTTC
TRBJ1-1	14	TRBV14	TRBD1	few	CASSHGRTGEEAFF	TGTGCCAGCAGCCATGGCCGGACAGGGGAGGAAGCTTTCTTT
TRBJ2-3	15	TRBV10-2	NA	NA	CASSEIGAFTDTQYF	TGCGCCAGCAGTGAGATCGGGGCCTTCACAGATACGCAGTATTTT
TRBJ1-2	13	TRBV12-3/TRBV12-4	TRBD1	NA	CASSFRTGEGYTF	TGTGCCAGCAGTTTTAGGACAGGGGAAGGCTACACCTTC
TRBJ1-2	13	TRBV6-2/TRBV6-3	NA	NA	CASSRDGLYGYTF	TGTGCCAGCAGTCGGGACGGTTTATATGGCTACACCTTC
TRBJ1-1	14	TRBV7-9	NA	many	CASSPISGGTEAFF	TGTGCCAGCAGTCCCATAAGCGGGGGCACTGAAGCTTTCTTT
TRBJ2-6	15	TRBV27	NA	NA	CASSAQRAGANVLTF	TGTGCCAGCAGTGCCCAGAGGGCTGGGGCCAACGTCCTGACTTTC
TRBJ2-5	12	TRBV7-2	NA	many	CASRRQEETQYF	TGTGCCAGCCGCAGACAGGAAGAGACCCAGTACTTC
TRBJ1-1	12	TRBV29-1	TRBD1	many	CSGGQLNTEAFF	TGCAGTGGGGGACAGTTGAACACTGAAGCTTTCTTT
TRBJ2-5	15	TRBV12-3/TRBV12-4	TRBD2	NA	CASNRGGPGQETQYF	TGTGCCAGCAACCGCGGGGGTCCGGGCCAAGAGACCCAGTACTTC
TRBJ2-1	12	TRBV18	NA	many	CASSPVSLEQFF	TGTGCCAGCTCACCCGTTTCCCTTGAGCAGTTCTTC
TRBJ2-4	17	TRBV11-2	NA	many	CASSLDWRWGAKNIQYF	TGTGCCAGCAGCTTAGACTGGAGATGGGGGGCCAAAAACATTCAGTACTTC
TRBJ2-7	16	TRBV6-1	NA	many	CASSLAGGPSLDEQYF	TGTGCCAGCAGCCTCGCAGGAGGACCGTCCTTGGACGAGCAGTACTTC
TRBJ1-6	16	TRBV11-2	NA	NA	CASSLDGGTRNSPLHF	TGTGCCAGCAGCTTAGACGGCGGTACAAGGAATTCACCCCTCCACTTT
TRBJ1-3	14	TRBV7-3	TRBD1	NA	CASSPGQGGNTIYF	TGTGCCAGCAGCCCAGGACAGGGTGGAAACACCATATATTTT
TRBJ2-7	14	TRBV28	TRBD1	few	CASSLYRTGSEQYF	TGTGCCAGCAGTTTATACCGGACAGGCTCAGAGCAGTACTTC
TRBJ2-3	14	TRBV5-1	NA	few	CASKDGGNTDTQYF	TGCGCCAGCAAGGACGGGGGAAACACAGATACGCAGTATTTT
TRBJ2-5	14	TRBV5-1	TRBD1	many	CASSSQGTQETQYF	TGCGCCAGCAGCTCACAGGGGACCCAAGAGACCCAGTACTTC
TRBJ1-6	12	TRBV5-4	NA	few	CASSRDNSPLHF	TGTGCCAGCAGCCGTGACAATTCACCCCTCCACTTT
TRBJ2-1	10	TRBV12-3/TRBV12-4	NA	NA	CASKGNEQFF	TGTGCCAGCAAGGGCAATGAGCAGTTCTTC
TRBJ2-1	15	TRBV6-2/TRBV6-3	NA	NA	CASSPRGRGSNEQFF	TGTGCCAGCAGTCCCCGGGGGCGCGGAAGCAATGAGCAGTTCTTC
TRBJ2-5	14	TRBV5-5	NA	many	CASSPQIAAETQYF	TGTGCCAGCAGCCCCCAAATAGCGGCAGAGACCCAGTACTTC
TRBJ2-7	16	TRBV5-1	NA	many	CASNLSGTQRSYEQYF	TGCGCCAGCAATCTCTCCGGGACCCAAAGGTCCTACGAGCAGTACTTC
TRBJ2-7	15	TRBV7-9	NA	NA	CASSLGLRGTYEQYF	TGTGCCAGCAGCTTAGGACTCCGCGGGACCTACGAGCAGTACTTC
TRBJ1-2	12	TRBV6-6	TRBD1	NA	CASSYPTGKNTF	TGTGCCAGCAGTTACCCGACAGGGAAGAACACCTTC
TRBJ1-1	14	TRBV11-1	NA	NA	CASSSFSTGTEAFF	TGTGCCAGCAGCTCCTTTTCTACAGGTACTGAAGCTTTCTTT
TRBJ1-6	15	TRBV7-2	NA	few	CASSLVQPGNSPLHF	TGTGCCAGCAGCTTAGTCCAACCGGGGAATTCACCCCTCCACTTT
TRBJ1-2	16	TRBV5-3	NA	NA	CAMGSGPLCSYYGYTF	TGTGCCATGGGCTCTGGGCCCCTCTGCTCTTACTATGGCTACACCTTC
TRBJ2-1	13	TRBV29-1	NA	NA	CSVRTVTYNEQFF	TGCAGCGTCCGGACAGTAACCTACAATGAGCAGTTCTTC
TRBJ2-7	15	TRBV19	TRBD1	NA	CASTPGQGVSYEQYF	TGTGCCAGTACCCCAGGACAGGGGGTCTCCTACGAGCAGTACTTC
TRBJ2-1	15	TRBV18	NA	few	CASSPPDSSYNEQFF	TGTGCCAGCTCACCACCTGACAGCTCCTACAATGAGCAGTTCTTC
TRBJ2-5	16	TRBV27	NA	NA	CASSFSWVGGQETQYF	TGTGCCAGCAGTTTTTCCTGGGTCGGTGGACAAGAGACCCAGTACTTC
TRBJ2-7	13	TRBV5-1	TRBD1	NA	CASSWDRGDEQYF	TGCGCCAGCAGCTGGGACAGGGGGGACGAGCAGTACTTC
TRBJ2-3	17	TRBV6-5	TRBD2	few	CASSYSGLAGGPDTQYF	TGTGCCAGCAGTTACTCGGGACTAGCGGGGGGGCCAGATACGCAGTATTTT
TRBJ1-2	12	TRBV27	NA	NA	CASSTQGAGYTF	TGTGCCAGCAGTACACAGGGTGCCGGCTACACCTTC